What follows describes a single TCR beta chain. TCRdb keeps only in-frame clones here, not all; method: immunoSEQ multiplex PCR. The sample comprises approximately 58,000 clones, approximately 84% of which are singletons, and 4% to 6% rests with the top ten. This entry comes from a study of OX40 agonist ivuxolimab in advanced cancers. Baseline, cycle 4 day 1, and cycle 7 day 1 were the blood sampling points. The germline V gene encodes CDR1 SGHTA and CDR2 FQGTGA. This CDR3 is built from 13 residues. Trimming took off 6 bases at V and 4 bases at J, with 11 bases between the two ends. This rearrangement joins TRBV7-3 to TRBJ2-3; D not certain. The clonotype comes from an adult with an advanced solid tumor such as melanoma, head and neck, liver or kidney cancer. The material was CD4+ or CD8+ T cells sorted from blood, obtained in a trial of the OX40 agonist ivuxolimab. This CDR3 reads CASRQTPADTQYF. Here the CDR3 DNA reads TGTGCCAGCAGGCAGACCCCGGCAGATACGCAGTATTTT.